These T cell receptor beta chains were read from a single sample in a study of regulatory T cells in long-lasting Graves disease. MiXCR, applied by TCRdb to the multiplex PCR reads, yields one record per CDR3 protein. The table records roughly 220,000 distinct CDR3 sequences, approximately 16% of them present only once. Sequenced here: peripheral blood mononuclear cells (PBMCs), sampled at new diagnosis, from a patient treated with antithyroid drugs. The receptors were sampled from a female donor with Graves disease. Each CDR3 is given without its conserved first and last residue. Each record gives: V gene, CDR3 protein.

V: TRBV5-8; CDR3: ASSFGGSSEQY
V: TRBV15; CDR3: ATSRDPSASQPQH
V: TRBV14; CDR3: ASSQMETQY
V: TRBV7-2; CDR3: ASSQHSASSYNEQF
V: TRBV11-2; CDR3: ASSLRLAGGPDTQY
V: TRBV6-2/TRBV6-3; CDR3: ASSPRGLKVNEKLF
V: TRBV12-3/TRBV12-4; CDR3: ASSSTGVDYGYT
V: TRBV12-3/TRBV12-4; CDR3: ASNLKDRGISYEQY
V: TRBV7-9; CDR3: ASSPLTGETEAF
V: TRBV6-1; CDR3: ASHPQAGTEAF
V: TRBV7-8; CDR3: ASSPETSSGTDTQY
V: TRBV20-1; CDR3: SARGTGSSYNSPLH